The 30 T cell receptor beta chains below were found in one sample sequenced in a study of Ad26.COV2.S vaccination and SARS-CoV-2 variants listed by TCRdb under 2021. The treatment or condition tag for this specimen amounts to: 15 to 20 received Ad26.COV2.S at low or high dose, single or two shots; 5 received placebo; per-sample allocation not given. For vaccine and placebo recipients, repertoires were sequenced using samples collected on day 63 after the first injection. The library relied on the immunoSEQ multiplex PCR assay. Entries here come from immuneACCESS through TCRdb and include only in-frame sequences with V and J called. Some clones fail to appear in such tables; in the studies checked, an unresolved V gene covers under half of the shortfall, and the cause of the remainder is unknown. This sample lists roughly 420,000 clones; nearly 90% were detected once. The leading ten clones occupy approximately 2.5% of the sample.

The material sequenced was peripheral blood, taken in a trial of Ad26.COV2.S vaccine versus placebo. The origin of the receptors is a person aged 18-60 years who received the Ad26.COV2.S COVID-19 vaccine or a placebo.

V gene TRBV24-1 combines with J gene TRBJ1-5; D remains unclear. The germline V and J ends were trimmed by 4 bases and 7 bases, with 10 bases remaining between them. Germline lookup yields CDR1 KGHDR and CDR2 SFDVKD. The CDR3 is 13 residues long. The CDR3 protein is CATSEGHRQPQHF. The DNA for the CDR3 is TGTGCCACCAGTGAAGGGCACCGGCAGCCCCAGCATTTT.

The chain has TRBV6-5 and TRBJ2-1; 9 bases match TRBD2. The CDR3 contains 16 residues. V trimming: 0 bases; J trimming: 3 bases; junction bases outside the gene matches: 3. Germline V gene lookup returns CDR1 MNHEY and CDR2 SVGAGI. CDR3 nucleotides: TGTGCCAGCAGTTACTCTTCTAGCGGGAACTACAATGAGCAGTTCTTC. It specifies CASSYSSSGNYNEQFF.

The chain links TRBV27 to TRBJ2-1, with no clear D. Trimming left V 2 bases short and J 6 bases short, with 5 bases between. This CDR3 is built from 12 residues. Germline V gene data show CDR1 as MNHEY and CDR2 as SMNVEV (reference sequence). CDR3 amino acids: CASSLRLNEQFF. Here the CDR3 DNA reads TGTGCCAGCAGTTTAAGGCTCAATGAGCAGTTCTTC.

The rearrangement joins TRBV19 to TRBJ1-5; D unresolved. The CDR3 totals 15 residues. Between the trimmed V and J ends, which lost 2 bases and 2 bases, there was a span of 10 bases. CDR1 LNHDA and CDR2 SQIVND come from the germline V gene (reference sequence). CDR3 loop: CASSITGWGNQPQHF. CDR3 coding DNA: TGTGCCAGTAGTATAACCGGGTGGGGCAATCAGCCCCAGCATTTT. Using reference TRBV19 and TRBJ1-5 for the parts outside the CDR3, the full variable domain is DGGITQSPKYLFRKEGQNVTLSCEQNLNHDAMYWYRQDPGQGLRLIYYSQIVNDFQKGDIAEGYSVSREKKESFPLTVTSAQKNPTAFYLCASSITGWGNQPQHFGDGTRLSIL.

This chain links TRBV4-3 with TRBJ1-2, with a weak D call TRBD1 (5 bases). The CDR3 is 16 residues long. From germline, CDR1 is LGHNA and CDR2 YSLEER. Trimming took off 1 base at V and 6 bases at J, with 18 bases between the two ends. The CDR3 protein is CASSQGTSPQPDGYTF. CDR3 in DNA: TGCGCCAGCAGCCAAGGGACAAGCCCTCAGCCGGATGGCTACACCTTC.

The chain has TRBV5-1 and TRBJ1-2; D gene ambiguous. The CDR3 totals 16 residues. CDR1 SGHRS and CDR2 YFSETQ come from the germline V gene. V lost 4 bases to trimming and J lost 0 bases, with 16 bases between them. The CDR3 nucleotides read TGCGCCAGCAGCGACGGACGGAACAATCCTAACTATGGCTACACCTTC. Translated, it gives CASSDGRNNPNYGYTF.

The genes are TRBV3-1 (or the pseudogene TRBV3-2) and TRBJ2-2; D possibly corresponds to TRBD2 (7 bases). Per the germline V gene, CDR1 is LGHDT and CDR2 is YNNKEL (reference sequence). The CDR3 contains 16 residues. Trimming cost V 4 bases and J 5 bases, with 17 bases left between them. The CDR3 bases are TGTGCCAGCAGCCCACGCGGGGGCCACCGGACCGGGGAGCTGTTTTTT. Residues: CASSPRGGHRTGELFF.

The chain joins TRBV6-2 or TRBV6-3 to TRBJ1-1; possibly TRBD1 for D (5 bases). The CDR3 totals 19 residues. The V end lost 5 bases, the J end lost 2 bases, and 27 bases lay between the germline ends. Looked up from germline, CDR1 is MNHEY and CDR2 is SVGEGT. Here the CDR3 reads CASSGHGGISLSINTEAFF. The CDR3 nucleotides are TGTGCCAGCAGTGGACATGGTGGAATTTCATTGAGCATCAACACTGAAGCTTTCTTT.

The CDR3 sequence is CSASGDTGELFF. Here the CDR3 DNA reads TGCAGTGCTAGTGGGGACACCGGGGAGCTGTTTTTT. The chain carries TRBV20-1 and TRBJ2-2, with unresolved D. Germline V CDR1 and CDR2: DFQATT, SNEGSKA (reference sequence). The CDR3 extends over 12 amino acids. V was clipped by 3 bases and J by 3 bases, with 5 bases between them.

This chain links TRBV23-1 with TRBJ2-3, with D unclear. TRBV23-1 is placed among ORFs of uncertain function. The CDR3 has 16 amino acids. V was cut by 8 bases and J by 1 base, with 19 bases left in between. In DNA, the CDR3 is TGCGCCAGCTTCTCCTTAACTCAGAAGGGCACAGATACGCAGTATTTT. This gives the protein CASFSLTQKGTDTQYF.

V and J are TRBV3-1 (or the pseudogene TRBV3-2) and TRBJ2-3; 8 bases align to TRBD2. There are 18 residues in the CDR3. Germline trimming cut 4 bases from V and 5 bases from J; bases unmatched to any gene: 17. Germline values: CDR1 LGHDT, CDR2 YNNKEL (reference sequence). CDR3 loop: CASSPFVPQRGMQDTQYF. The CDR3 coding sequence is TGTGCCAGCAGCCCCTTTGTGCCCCAGCGGGGGATGCAAGATACGCAGTATTTT.

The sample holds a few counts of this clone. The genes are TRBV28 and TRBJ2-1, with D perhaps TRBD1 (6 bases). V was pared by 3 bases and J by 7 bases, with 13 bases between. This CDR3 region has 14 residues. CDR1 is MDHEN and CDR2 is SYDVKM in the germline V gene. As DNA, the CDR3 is TGTGCCAGCAGTTTCCTGGACAGAAGGAATGAGCAGTTCTTC. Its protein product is CASSFLDRRNEQFF.

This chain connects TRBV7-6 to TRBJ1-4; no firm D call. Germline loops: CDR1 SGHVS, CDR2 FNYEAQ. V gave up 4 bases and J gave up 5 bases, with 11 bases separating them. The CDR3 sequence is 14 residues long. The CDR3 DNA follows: TGTGCCAGCAGCTCAAGGACTGGGAATGAAAAACTGTTTTTT. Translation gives CASSSRTGNEKLFF.

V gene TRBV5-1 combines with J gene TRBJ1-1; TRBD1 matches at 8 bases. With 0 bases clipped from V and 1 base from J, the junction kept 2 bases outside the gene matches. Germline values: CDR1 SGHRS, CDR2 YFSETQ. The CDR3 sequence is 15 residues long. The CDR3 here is CASSLVDRGNTEAFF. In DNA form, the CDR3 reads TGCGCCAGCAGCTTGGTTGACAGGGGGAACACTGAAGCTTTCTTT.

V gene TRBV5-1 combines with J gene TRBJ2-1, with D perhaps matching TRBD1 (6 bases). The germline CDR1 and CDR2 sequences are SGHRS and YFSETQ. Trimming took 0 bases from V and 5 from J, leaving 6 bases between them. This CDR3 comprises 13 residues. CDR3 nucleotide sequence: TGCGCCAGCAGCTTGGCAGGGGACAATGAGCAGTTCTTC. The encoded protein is CASSLAGDNEQFF.

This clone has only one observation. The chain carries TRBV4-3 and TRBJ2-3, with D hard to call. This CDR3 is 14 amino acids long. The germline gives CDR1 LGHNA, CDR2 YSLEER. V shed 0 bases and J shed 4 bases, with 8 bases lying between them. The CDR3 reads CASSQDRWSDTQYF. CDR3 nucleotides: TGCGCCAGCAGCCAAGATCGGTGGTCAGATACGCAGTATTTT.

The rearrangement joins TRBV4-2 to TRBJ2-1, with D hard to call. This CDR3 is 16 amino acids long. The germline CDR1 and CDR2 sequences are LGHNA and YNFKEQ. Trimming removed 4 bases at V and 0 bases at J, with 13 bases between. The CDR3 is CASSPQGADSYNEQFF. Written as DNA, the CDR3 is TGTGCCAGCAGCCCCCAAGGTGCGGACTCCTACAATGAGCAGTTCTTC.

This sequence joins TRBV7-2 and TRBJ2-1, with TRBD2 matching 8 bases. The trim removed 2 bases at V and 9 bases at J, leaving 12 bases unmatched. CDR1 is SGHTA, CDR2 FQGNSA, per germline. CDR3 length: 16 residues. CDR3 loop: CASSLRGGIAGSEQFF. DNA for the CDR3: TGTGCCAGCAGCTTAAGGGGTGGGATAGCGGGATCTGAGCAGTTCTTC.

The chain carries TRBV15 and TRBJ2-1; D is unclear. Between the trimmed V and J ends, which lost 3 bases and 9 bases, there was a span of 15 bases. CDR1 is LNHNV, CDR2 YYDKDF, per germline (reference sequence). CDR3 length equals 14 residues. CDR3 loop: CATSSGEWSGEQFF. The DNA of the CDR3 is TGTGCCACCAGCAGCGGTGAGTGGTCCGGTGAGCAGTTCTTC.

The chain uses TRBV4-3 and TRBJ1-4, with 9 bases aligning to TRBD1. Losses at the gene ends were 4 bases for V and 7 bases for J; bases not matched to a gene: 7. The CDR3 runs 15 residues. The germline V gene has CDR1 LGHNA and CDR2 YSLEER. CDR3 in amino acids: CASSRLQGAPEKLFF. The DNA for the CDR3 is TGCGCCAGCAGCCGACTACAGGGGGCGCCTGAAAAACTGTTTTTT.

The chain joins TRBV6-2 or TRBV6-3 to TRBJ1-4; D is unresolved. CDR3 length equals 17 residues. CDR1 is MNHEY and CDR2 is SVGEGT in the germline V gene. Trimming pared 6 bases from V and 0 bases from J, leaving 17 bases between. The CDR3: CASSQNRIRATNEKLFF. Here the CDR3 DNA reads TGTGCCAGCAGCCAAAATCGAATTCGAGCAACTAATGAAAAACTGTTTTTT.

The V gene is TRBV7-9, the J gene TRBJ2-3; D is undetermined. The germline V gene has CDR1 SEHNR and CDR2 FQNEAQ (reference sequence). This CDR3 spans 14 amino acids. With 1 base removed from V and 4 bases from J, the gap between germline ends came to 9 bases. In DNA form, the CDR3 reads TGTGCCAGCAGCTTAGTTAAAGGGCCAGATACGCAGTATTTT. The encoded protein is CASSLVKGPDTQYF.

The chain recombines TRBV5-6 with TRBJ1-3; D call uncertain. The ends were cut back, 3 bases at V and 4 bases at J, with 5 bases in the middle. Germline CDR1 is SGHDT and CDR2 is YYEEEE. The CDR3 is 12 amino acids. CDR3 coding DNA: TGTGCCAGCAGCTATGCCGGAAACACCATATATTTT. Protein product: CASSYAGNTIYF.

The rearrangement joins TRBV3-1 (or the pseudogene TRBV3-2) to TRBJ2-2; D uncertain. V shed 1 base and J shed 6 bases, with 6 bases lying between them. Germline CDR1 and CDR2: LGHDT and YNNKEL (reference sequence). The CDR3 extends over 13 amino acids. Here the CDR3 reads CASSQVPPGELFF. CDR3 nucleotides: TGTGCCAGCAGCCAAGTCCCCCCCGGGGAGCTGTTTTTT.

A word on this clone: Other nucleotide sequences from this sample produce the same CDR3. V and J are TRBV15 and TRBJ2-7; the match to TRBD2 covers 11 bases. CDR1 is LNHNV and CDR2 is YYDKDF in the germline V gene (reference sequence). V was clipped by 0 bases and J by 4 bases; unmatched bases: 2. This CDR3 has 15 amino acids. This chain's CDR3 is CATSRDTSGGYEQYF. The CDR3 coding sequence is TGTGCCACCAGCAGAGACACTAGCGGGGGTTACGAGCAGTACTTC.

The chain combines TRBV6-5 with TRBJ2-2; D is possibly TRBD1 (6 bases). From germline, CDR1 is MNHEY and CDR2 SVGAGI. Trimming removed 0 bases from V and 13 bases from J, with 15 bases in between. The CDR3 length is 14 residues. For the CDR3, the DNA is TGTGCCAGCAGTTACTCGATTAAACAGGGTGGGCTGTTTTTT. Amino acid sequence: CASSYSIKQGGLFF.

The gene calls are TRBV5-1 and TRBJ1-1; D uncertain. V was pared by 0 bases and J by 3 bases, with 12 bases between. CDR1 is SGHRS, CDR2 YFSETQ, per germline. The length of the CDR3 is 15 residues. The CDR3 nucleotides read TGCGCCAGCAGCTTGGGAGGAGCAGCTCACACTGAAGCTTTCTTT. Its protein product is CASSLGGAAHTEAFF.

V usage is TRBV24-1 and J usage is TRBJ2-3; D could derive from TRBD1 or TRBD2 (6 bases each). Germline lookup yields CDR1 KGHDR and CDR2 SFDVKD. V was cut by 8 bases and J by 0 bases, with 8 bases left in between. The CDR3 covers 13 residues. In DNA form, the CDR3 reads TGTGCCACCAACGGGGGCAGCACAGATACGCAGTATTTT. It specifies CATNGGSTDTQYF.

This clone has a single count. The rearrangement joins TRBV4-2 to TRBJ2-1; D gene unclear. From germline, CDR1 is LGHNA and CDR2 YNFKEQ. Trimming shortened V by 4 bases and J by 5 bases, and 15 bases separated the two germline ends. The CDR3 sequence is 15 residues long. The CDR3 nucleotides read TGTGCCAGCAGCCCACATCCGGGCGCGGACAATGAGCAGTTCTTC. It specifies CASSPHPGADNEQFF.

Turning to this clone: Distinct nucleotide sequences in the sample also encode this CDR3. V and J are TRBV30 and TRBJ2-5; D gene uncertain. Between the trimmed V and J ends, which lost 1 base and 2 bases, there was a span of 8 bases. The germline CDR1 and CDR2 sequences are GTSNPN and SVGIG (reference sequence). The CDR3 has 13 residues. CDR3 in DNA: TGTGCCTGGAGTGGCGTTTCTCAAGAGACCCAGTACTTC. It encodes CAWSGVSQETQYF. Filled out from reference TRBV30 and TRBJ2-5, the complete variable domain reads SQTIHQWPATLVQPVGSPLSLECTVEGTSNPNLYWYRQAAGRGLQLLFYSVGIGQISSEVPQNLSASRPQDRQFILSSKKLLLSDSGFYLCAWSGVSQETQYFGPGTRLLVL.